The 17 T cell receptor beta chains below were found in one sample sequenced in a study of vaccination and CD4 T cells after COVID-19. No antigens are known for them. Specified treatment: approximately 9-day PBMC culture with coronavirus spike peptide pools or control peptides (ViraFEST assay). Sequenced with the Oncomine TCR Beta short-read assay was DNA taken from cultured CD4+ T cells. A single record per CDR3 protein comes from TCRdb applying MiXCR to the PCR reads. The data show 15,000 to 20,000 distinct CDR3 sequences, around two fifths seen once. The sample in question was CD4+ T cells from blood, cultured in vitro, obtained before SARS-CoV-2 vaccination. Every receptor here comes from a human donor who had recovered from COVID-19.

The chain couples TRBV30 to TRBJ1-2; maybe TRBD1 (5 bases). The V and J ends lost 2 bases and 7 bases respectively, with 23 bases between them. This CDR3 is 16 amino acids long. The germline gives CDR1 GTSNPN, CDR2 SVGIG (reference sequence). The CDR3 DNA is TGTGCCTGGAGTCGTAAACAGCAGGGATATGGGGGTGGCTACACCTTC. Amino acid sequence: CAWSRKQQGYGGGYTF.

The rearrangement links TRBV20-1 to TRBJ1-4; a possible D gene is TRBD1 (5 bases). The CDR3 has 16 residues. Between the trimmed V and J ends, which lost 6 bases and 0 bases, there was a span of 17 bases. Germline loops: CDR1 DFQATT, CDR2 SNEGSKA (reference sequence). The CDR3 sequence is CSAKGDGKTTNEKLFF. DNA for the CDR3: TGCAGTGCAAAAGGGGACGGGAAGACAACTAATGAAAAACTGTTTTTT.

This clonotype was counted between two and nine times. The chain carries TRBV20-1 and TRBJ2-2; perhaps TRBD2 as D (7 bases). The CDR3 contains 14 residues. V dropped 4 bases and J dropped 4 bases, with 13 bases sitting between them. In germline, CDR1 is DFQATT, CDR2 SNEGSKA (reference sequence). CDR3 sequence reads: CSAKQGGGTGELFF. The CDR3 DNA reads TGCAGTGCTAAGCAGGGAGGGGGCACCGGGGAGCTGTTTTTT.

The sample holds a few counts of this clonotype. The genes are TRBV2 and TRBJ1-6; perhaps TRBD1 as D (5 bases). The CDR3 extends over 15 amino acids. CDR1 is SNHLY and CDR2 is FYNNEI in the germline V gene. V lost 11 bases and J lost 3, with 17 bases in between. CDR3 bases: TGTGCCGGGACTAAGGGGAAGGGCTATAATTCACCCCTCCACTTT. As protein: CAGTKGKGYNSPLHF. The full variable domain, with the rest looked up from reference TRBV2 and TRBJ1-6, is EPEVTQTPSHQVTQMGQEVILRCVPISNHLYFYWYRQILGQKVEFLVSFYNNEISEKSEIFDDQFSVERPDGSNFTLKIRSTKLEDSAMYFCAGTKGKGYNSPLHFGNGTRLTVT.

This clonotype was recorded a few times. The rearrangement links TRBV20-1 to TRBJ2-5; D remains unclear. The CDR3 runs to 14 residues. Trimming took 0 bases from V and 5 from J, leaving 13 bases between them. Germline-derived CDR1 and CDR2 are DFQATT and SNEGSKA (reference sequence). DNA for the CDR3: TGCAGTGCTAGAGATAGTTTTCGAATCGAGACCCAGTACTTC. Its protein product is CSARDSFRIETQYF.

This clonotype showed up just once. The CDR3 nucleotides read TGTGCCAGCAGTTTATATACAGGGGCGGTTTACGAGCAGTACTTC. Amino acids: CASSLYTGAVYEQYF. V and J are TRBV28 and TRBJ2-7, with 7 bases that match TRBD1. The CDR3 runs 15 residues. CDR1 and CDR2 from the germline V gene are MDHEN and SYDVKM. The junction had 7 bases not matched to a gene; V was cut back by 1 base and J by 4 bases.

A note on this clonotype: The junction departs from germline at one end; a sequencing error may be responsible. The genes are TRBV11-1 and TRBJ2-7; TRBD1 matches 11 bases. Germline lookup yields CDR1 SGHAT and CDR2 FQDESV (reference sequence). CDR3 length equals 14 residues. The CDR3 DNA sequence: TGCGCCAGCAAGAGGGGACAGGGGGAATACGAGCAGTACTTC. Residues: CASKRGQGEYEQYF.

The chain employs TRBV4-2 and TRBJ2-7; TRBD1 might be the D (5 bases). The CDR3 loop spans 14 amino acids. Germline CDR1 reads LGHNA; CDR2 reads YNFKEQ. V was cut by 2 bases and J by 6 bases, with 14 bases left in between. The CDR3 DNA reads TGTGCCAGCAGCCAATTGGGGCTAGAAGGCGAGCAGTACTTC. Its protein is CASSQLGLEGEQYF.

This clonotype was detected only once. V and J are TRBV27 and TRBJ2-1; TRBD1 agrees at 9 bases. The junction had 3 bases not matched to a gene; V was cut back by 2 bases and J by 4 bases. In germline, CDR1 is MNHEY, CDR2 SMNVEV (reference sequence). This CDR3 region has 15 residues. DNA for the CDR3: TGTGCCAGCAGTTTAGACAGGGGGTTGTACAATGAGCAGTTCTTC. It translates to CASSLDRGLYNEQFF.

The chain links TRBV7-9 to TRBJ1-2; D is perhaps TRBD1 (5 bases). Germline CDR1 reads SEHNR; CDR2 reads FQNEAQ (reference sequence). CDR3 size: 14 residues. Trimming took 5 bases from V and 8 from J, leaving 18 bases between them. The CDR3 is CASSKPQTVRGYTF. CDR3 sequence (DNA): TGTGCCAGCAGCAAACCTCAGACAGTCCGGGGCTACACCTTC.

CDR3: CASSFTSGNNEQFF. As DNA, the CDR3 is TGCGCCAGCAGCTTTACTAGCGGGAACAATGAGCAGTTCTTC. The chain is built from TRBV5-1 and TRBJ2-1; 10 nucleotides line up with TRBD2. With 2 bases clipped from V and 5 bases from J, the junction kept 1 base outside the gene matches. From germline, CDR1 is SGHRS and CDR2 YFSETQ. The CDR3 is 14 residues long. Drawing the rest from reference TRBV5-1 and TRBJ2-1, the complete variable domain is KAGVTQTPRYLIKTRGQQVTLSCSPISGHRSVSWYQQTPGQGLQFLFEYFSETQRNKGNFPGRFSGRQFSNSRSEMNVSTLELGDSALYLCASSFTSGNNEQFFGPGTRLTVL.

This clonotype is large within its sample. The chain couples TRBV20-1 to TRBJ2-5; no reliable D call. Germline CDR1 is DFQATT and CDR2 is SNEGSKA (reference sequence). The CDR3 loop spans 12 amino acids. The V end lost 6 bases, the J end lost 5 bases, and 13 bases lay between the germline ends. As DNA, the CDR3 is TGCAGTGCGCGACCATATGGGGAGACCCAGTACTTC. Residues: CSARPYGETQYF.

The chain employs TRBV6-2 or TRBV6-3 and TRBJ2-7, with 10 bases matching TRBD2. Losses at the gene ends were 5 bases for V and 0 bases for J; bases not matched to a gene: 1. This CDR3 spans 14 amino acids. CDR1 and CDR2 from the germline V gene are MNHEY and SVGEGT. CDR3 coding DNA: TGTGCCAGCAGTCCTAGCGGGGGCTCCTACGAGCAGTACTTC. This codes for CASSPSGGSYEQYF.

V gene TRBV30 combines with J gene TRBJ2-5, with unresolved D. Looked up from germline, CDR1 is GTSNPN and CDR2 is SVGIG (reference sequence). Trimming took off 0 bases at V and 2 bases at J, with 7 bases between the two ends. The length of the CDR3 is 13 residues. The CDR3 coding sequence is TGTGCCTGGAGTGTATGGGGACAAGAGACCCAGTACTTC. Protein product: CAWSVWGQETQYF.

This clonotype has only one observation. V and J are TRBV11-2 and TRBJ2-2; weak D call: TRBD2 (7 bases). The CDR3 runs 15 residues. CDR1 and CDR2 from the germline V gene are SGHAT and FQNNGV. V was shortened by 5 bases and J by 6 bases, with 16 bases between the two germline ends. As DNA, the CDR3 is TGTGCCAGCAGCAACCGCGGGGGCAGCGCCGGGGAGCTGTTTTTT. Translation gives CASSNRGGSAGELFF. The whole variable domain, remainder taken from reference TRBV11-2 and TRBJ2-2, is EAGVAQSPRYKIIEKRQSVAFWCNPISGHATLYWYQQILGQGPKLLIQFQNNGVVDDSQLPKDRFSAERLKGVDSTLKIQPAKLEDSAVYLCASSNRGGSAGELFFGEGSRLTVL.

The chain couples TRBV6-2 or TRBV6-3 to TRBJ1-5; D gene ambiguous. V shed 2 bases and J shed 0 bases, with 14 bases lying between them. This CDR3 is 17 amino acids long. CDR1 and CDR2 from the germline V gene are MNHEY and SVGEGT. CDR3 loop: CASSYPPRGYSNQPQHF. The CDR3 DNA sequence: TGTGCCAGCAGTTACCCTCCCCGCGGCTATAGCAATCAGCCCCAGCATTTT.

The chain joins TRBV29-1 to TRBJ2-7, with 7 bases lining up with TRBD1. The CDR3 sequence is 12 residues long. CDR1 SQVTM and CDR2 ANQGSEA come from the germline V gene. J lost 7 bases, V lost 8 bases, and 11 bases had no gene match. CDR3 bases: TGCAGCTTTGCCAGGGCAGGGGGAGAGCAGTACTTC. The encoded protein is CSFARAGGEQYF.